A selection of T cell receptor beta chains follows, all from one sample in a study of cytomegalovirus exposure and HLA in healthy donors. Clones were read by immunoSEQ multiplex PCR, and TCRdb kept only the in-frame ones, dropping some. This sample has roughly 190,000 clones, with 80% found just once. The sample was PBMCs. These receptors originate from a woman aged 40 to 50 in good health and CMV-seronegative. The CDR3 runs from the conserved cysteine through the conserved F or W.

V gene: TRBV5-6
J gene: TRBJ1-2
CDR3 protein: CASSLFGEDYGYTF

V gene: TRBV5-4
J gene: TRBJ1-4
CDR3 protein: CASSHQKGDEKLFF

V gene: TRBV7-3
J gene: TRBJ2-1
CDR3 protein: CASSSRDRGMEQFF

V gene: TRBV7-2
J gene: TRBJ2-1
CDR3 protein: CASSRDRAYNEQFF

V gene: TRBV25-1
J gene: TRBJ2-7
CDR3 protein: CASSAGQGAYEQYF

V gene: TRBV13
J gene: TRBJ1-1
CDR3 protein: CASSAYNGQGRAEAFF

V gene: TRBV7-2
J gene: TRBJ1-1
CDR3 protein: CASSLVAANQPGQGEAFF

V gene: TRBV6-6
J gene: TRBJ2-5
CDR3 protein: CASSGPGVRETQYF

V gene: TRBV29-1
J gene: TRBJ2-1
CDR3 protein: CSVERGSAYNEQFF

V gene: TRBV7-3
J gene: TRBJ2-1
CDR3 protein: CASSPFPTSGSGRTINEQFF

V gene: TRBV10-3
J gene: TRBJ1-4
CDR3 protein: CAISEVGQGREKLFF

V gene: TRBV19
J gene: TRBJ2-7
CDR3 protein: CASQGGPYEQYF

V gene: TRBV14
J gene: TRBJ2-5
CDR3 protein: CASSHRGQGWVETQYF

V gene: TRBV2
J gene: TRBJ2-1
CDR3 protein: CASSTNGNEQFF

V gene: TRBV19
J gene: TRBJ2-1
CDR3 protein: CASSPTSGEQFF

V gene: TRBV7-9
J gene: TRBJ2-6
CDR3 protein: CASSLVIGANVLTF

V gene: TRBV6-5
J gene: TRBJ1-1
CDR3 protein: CASGRTGGGSEAFF

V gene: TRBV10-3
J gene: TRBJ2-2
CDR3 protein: CASLESRAGELFF

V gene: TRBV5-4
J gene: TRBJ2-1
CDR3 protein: CASSLSLAGGNEQFF

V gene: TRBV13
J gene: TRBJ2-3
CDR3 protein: CASSEQGRGAADTQYF

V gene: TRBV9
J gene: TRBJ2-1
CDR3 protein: CASSVDGDLGNEQFF

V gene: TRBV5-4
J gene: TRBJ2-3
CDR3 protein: CASSLEGQGTDTQYF

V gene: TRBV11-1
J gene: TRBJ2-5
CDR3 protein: CASSKMGTKEPQYF

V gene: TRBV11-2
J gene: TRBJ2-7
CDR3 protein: CASSLGYGRNSYEQYF

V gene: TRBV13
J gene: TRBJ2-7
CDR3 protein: CASSIQGLGYEQYF

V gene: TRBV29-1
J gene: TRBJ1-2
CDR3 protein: CSVAQGSSNYGYTF

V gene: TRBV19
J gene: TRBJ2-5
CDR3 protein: CASSQGLTETQYF

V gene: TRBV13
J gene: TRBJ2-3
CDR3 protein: CASSSDYTDTQYF

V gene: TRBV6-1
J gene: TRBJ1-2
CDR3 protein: CASSDRAKRLYGYTF

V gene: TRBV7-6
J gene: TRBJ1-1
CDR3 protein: CASSPTGMNTEAFF

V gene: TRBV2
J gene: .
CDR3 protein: CASLGAGGGTYEQYF

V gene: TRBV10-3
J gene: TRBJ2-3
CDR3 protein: CAISDPRDRETDTQYF

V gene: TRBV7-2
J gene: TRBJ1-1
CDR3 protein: CASSSQQGGNTEAFF

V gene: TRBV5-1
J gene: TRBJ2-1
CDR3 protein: CASSLEGLAGERNEQFF

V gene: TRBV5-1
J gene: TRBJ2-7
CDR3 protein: CASSPGTGGGHEQYF

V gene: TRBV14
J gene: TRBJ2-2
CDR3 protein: CASSQGPGTGELFF

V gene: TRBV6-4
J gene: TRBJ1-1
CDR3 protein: CASSAGQGTTEAFF

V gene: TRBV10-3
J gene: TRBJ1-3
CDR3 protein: CAISDKEVSGNTIYF

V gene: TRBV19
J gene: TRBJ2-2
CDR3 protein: CASSIVTGELFF

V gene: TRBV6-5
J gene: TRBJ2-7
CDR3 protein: CASSYSDDRGAYEQYF

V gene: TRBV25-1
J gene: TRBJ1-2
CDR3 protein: CASSVSGGAGFNGYTF

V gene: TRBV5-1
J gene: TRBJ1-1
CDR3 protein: CASSSRQGTNTEAFF

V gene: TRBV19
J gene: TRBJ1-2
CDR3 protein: CASSIAGRGAYGYTF

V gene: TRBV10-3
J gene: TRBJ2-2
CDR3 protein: CAISTGTSGANTGELFF

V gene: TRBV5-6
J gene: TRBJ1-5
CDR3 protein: CASSRGGDDAYSNQPQHF